The next 29 T cell receptor beta chains were all read from a single sample in a study of T cell responses to AZD1222 COVID-19 vaccine (dated by TCRdb to about 2021). To prepare the library, the immunoSEQ multiplex PCR assay was applied. Imported from immuneACCESS, the table was reduced by TCRdb to in-frame sequences with V and J called. These copies leave out some clones; in studies compared against another copy, an unresolved V gene accounts for under half, and the cause of the remainder is not known. This sample holds about 180,000 clones; around 88% were observed only once. Of the sample, about 0.49% falls within the top ten clones. Reading the label with the study, this specimen's time point is: baseline before first vaccination. The sequencing used peripheral blood, collected on day 0 of AZD1222 vaccination. The receptors stem from an adult in good health.

The genes are TRBV6-1 and TRBJ1-1; D is possibly TRBD1 (5 bases). V was trimmed by 3 bases and J by 11 bases, leaving 10 bases between them. Germline CDR1 reads MNHNS; CDR2 reads SASEGT. The CDR3 is made up of 11 amino acids. CDR3 region: CASSEAGLAFF. The CDR3 coding sequence is TGTGCCAGCAGTGAGGCAGGGCTGGCTTTCTTT.

The chain couples TRBV3-1 (or the pseudogene TRBV3-2) to TRBJ1-1; D gene uncertain. The length of the CDR3 is 14 residues. The V end lost 2 bases, the J end lost 3 bases, and 10 bases lay between the germline ends. The germline CDR1 and CDR2 sequences are LGHDT and YNNKEL (reference sequence). CDR3 coding DNA: TGTGCCAGCAGCCAACTAACCACCTACACTGAAGCTTTCTTT. As protein: CASSQLTTYTEAFF.

The gene calls are TRBV29-1 and TRBJ2-2, with D perhaps matching TRBD1 (5 bases). Between the trimmed V and J ends, which lost 0 bases and 7 bases, there was a span of 12 bases. The CDR3 is 14 amino acids. Germline V gives CDR1 SQVTM, CDR2 ANQGSEA. The CDR3 sequence is CSVEDQTVGGELFF. In DNA form, the CDR3 reads TGCAGCGTTGAAGATCAGACAGTGGGCGGGGAGCTGTTTTTT.

V and J are TRBV9 and TRBJ1-3; 9 bases agree with TRBD1. This CDR3 has 15 residues. Looked up from germline, CDR1 is SGDLS and CDR2 is YYNGEE. V shed 4 bases, J shed 4 bases, and the junction held 6 bases outside the gene matches. The CDR3 nucleotides read TGTGCCAGCAGCACAGGGGGCGCGGGAGGAAACACCATATATTTT. It yields the protein CASSTGGAGGNTIYF.

V usage is TRBV11-2 and J usage is TRBJ1-2; the D is unclear. Looked up from germline, CDR1 is SGHAT and CDR2 is FQNNGV. This CDR3 spans 15 amino acids. With 5 bases removed from V and 0 bases from J, the gap between germline ends came to 13 bases. The CDR3 coding sequence is TGTGCCAGCAGCCCGAGGCGGGGAGCTAACTATGGCTACACCTTC. Translating gives CASSPRRGANYGYTF.

J is TRBJ2-2 and V is TRBV5-1; D possibly uses TRBD1 or TRBD2 (6 bases each). This CDR3 has 15 residues. Germline V CDR1 and CDR2: SGHRS, YFSETQ. Trimming cost V 1 base and J 6 bases, with 13 bases left between them. The CDR3 DNA follows: TGCGCCAGCAGCTTGTCCGGGGGCCGCGCCGGGGAGCTGTTTTTT. The encoded protein is CASSLSGGRAGELFF. Based on the CDR3 plus reference TRBV5-1 and TRBJ2-2, the full variable domain is KAGVTQTPRYLIKTRGQQVTLSCSPISGHRSVSWYQQTPGQGLQFLFEYFSETQRNKGNFPGRFSGRQFSNSRSEMNVSTLELGDSALYLCASSLSGGRAGELFFGEGSRLTVL.

The J gene is TRBJ1-1, the V gene TRBV15; 9 positions agree with TRBD1. This CDR3 comprises 13 residues. V lost 3 bases, J lost 11 bases, and 7 bases stayed unmatched. Germline V lookup: CDR1 LNHNV, CDR2 YYDKDF (reference sequence). CDR3 sequence reads: CATSREWDREAFF. CDR3 DNA sequence: TGTGCCACCAGCAGGGAATGGGACAGGGAGGCTTTCTTT.

This clone was detected a few times. CDR3 sequence reads: CASSVAQTRDFISGNTIYF. The CDR3 coding sequence is TGTGCCAGCAGCGTAGCACAAACAAGGGATTTCATTTCTGGAAACACCATATATTTT. The V call is TRBV9, the J call TRBJ1-3; D gene unclear. The germline V and J ends were trimmed by 0 bases and 1 base, with 20 bases remaining between them. The CDR3 length is 19 residues. Germline V gives CDR1 SGDLS, CDR2 YYNGEE.

The chain links TRBV6-6 to TRBJ1-1; possible D gene TRBD1, 5 bases. The CDR3 consists of 15 residues. V was cut by 6 bases and J by 0 bases, with 14 bases left in between. From germline, CDR1 is MNHNY and CDR2 SVGAGI (reference sequence). CDR3 bases: TGTGCCAGCAGAGATAGGGGCCAGGTGAACACTGAAGCTTTCTTT. Protein sequence: CASRDRGQVNTEAFF.

The chain uses TRBV5-8 and TRBJ2-5; possibly TRBD1 or TRBD2 for D (5 bases each). CDR1 SGHTS and CDR2 YDEGEE come from the germline V gene. The CDR3 covers 15 residues. Trimming removed 2 bases from V and 5 bases from J, with 16 bases in between. DNA for the CDR3: TGTGCCAGCAGCTTCCCGGGGACGGGCTGGGAGACCCAGTACTTC. It yields the protein CASSFPGTGWETQYF. Using reference TRBV5-8 and TRBJ2-5 for the parts outside the CDR3, the full variable domain is EAGVTQSPTHLIKTRGQQATLRCSPISGHTSVYWYQQALGLGLQFLLWYDEGEERNRGNFPPRFSGRQFPNYSSELNVNALELEDSALYLCASSFPGTGWETQYFGPGTRLLVL.

This sequence joins TRBV10-3 and TRBJ2-2, with TRBD2 identical over 8 bases. V lost 9 bases and J lost 4; bases outside the gene matches: 4. Germline lookup yields CDR1 ENHRY and CDR2 SYGVKD. The CDR3 loop spans 13 amino acids. The CDR3 bases are TGTGCCATTAAAAGCGGGGGCACCGGGGAGCTGTTTTTT. Translation gives CAIKSGGTGELFF.

CDR3 DNA sequence: TGTGCCAGCAGCCGGCGGGACTGGCAAACTGAAGCTTTCTTT. Amino acid sequence: CASSRRDWQTEAFF. The chain is built from TRBV27 and TRBJ1-1; a weak D match, TRBD1 (5 bases). Germline CDR1 and CDR2: MNHEY and SMNVEV (reference sequence). CDR3 length equals 14 residues. V lost 6 bases, J lost 5 bases, and 16 bases lay in between.

This clone showed up just once. The rearrangement uses TRBV4-1 and TRBJ2-6; D unclear. The CDR3 loop spans 16 amino acids. V lost 1 base to trimming and J lost 0 bases, with 7 bases between them. Germline V gene sequence: CDR1 MGHRA, CDR2 YSYEKL. CDR3 residues: CASSQGVSSGANVLTF. The CDR3 DNA sequence: TGCGCCAGCAGCCAAGGCGTGAGCTCTGGGGCCAACGTCCTGACTTTC.

V usage is TRBV27 and J usage is TRBJ2-5; 9 bases are a match to TRBD2. This CDR3 region has 15 residues. Germline lookup yields CDR1 MNHEY and CDR2 SMNVEV (reference sequence). J was trimmed by 3 bases and V by 11 bases; bases with no gene match: 13. This CDR3 is CAAGERGALKETQYF. The DNA of the CDR3 is TGTGCCGCGGGGGAGCGGGGGGCCCTAAAAGAGACCCAGTACTTC.

The V and J genes are TRBV18 and TRBJ1-3; no clear D gene. The CDR3 is 14 amino acids. The germline V and J ends were trimmed by 2 bases and 4 bases, with 9 bases remaining between them. Germline V gives CDR1 KGHSH, CDR2 LQKENI. CDR3 residues: CASSPAARGNTIYF. DNA for the CDR3: TGTGCCAGCTCACCAGCGGCGAGAGGAAACACCATATATTTT.

This chain links TRBV12-3 or TRBV12-4 with TRBJ2-2; D not resolved. The CDR3 loop spans 12 amino acids. Trimming cost V 6 bases and J 5 bases, with 7 bases left between them. CDR3 sequence: CASSSRTGELFF. CDR3 DNA: TGTGCCAGCAGCTCCCGGACCGGGGAGCTGTTTTTT.

The chain has TRBV5-8 and TRBJ2-7, with D possibly being TRBD1 (6 bases). The germline V gene has CDR1 SGHTS and CDR2 YDEGEE. V gave up 10 bases and J gave up 6 bases, with 23 bases separating them. The CDR3 totals 14 residues. Here the CDR3 reads CASQRGGLSLEQYF. The CDR3 DNA reads TGTGCCTCACAACGAGGGGGTTTATCTCTCGAGCAGTACTTC.

The chain carries TRBV19 and TRBJ2-7; 8 bases map to TRBD2. The CDR3 contains 14 residues. Germline CDR1 LNHDA, CDR2 SQIVND (reference sequence). The ends lost 6 bases at V and 0 bases at J; junction bases unmatched: 4. DNA of the CDR3: TGTGCCAGTAGGAAAAGCGGGAGCTCCTACGAGCAGTACTTC. Translation gives CASRKSGSSYEQYF.

This chain connects TRBV19 to TRBJ1-3, with D hard to call. This CDR3 has 12 amino acids. The ends were cut back, 10 bases at V and 16 bases at J, with 23 bases in the middle. Germline values: CDR1 LNHDA, CDR2 SQIVND (reference sequence). The CDR3 is CATSSGRLPLYF. DNA for the CDR3: TGTGCCACCTCGTCGGGCAGGTTGCCATTGTATTTT.

With regard to this clone: Different DNA sequences within this sample yield the same CDR3. The rearrangement links TRBV3-1 (or the pseudogene TRBV3-2) to TRBJ1-1; 7 nucleotides match TRBD1. The CDR3 is made up of 13 amino acids. V was clipped by 4 bases and J by 1 base; unmatched bases: 0. Germline V gene sequence: CDR1 LGHDT, CDR2 YNNKEL (reference sequence). This chain's CDR3 is CASSRTGNTEAFF. CDR3 in DNA: TGTGCCAGCAGCCGGACAGGGAACACTGAAGCTTTCTTT.

The chain uses TRBV19 and TRBJ1-6, with D possibly being TRBD1 (6 bases). The CDR3 sequence is 14 residues long. Trimming removed 7 bases from V and 7 bases from J, with 14 bases in between. Germline loops: CDR1 LNHDA, CDR2 SQIVND (reference sequence). This chain's CDR3 is CASKPGHRNSPLHF. The DNA for the CDR3 is TGTGCCAGTAAACCGGGACATAGAAATTCACCCCTCCACTTT.

This clone was counted a single time. The chain combines TRBV11-3 with TRBJ1-1; D is undetermined. CDR3 length: 13 residues. The V gene's germline CDR1 is SGHNT and CDR2 YENEEA. Trimming shortened V by 2 bases and J by 4 bases, and 8 bases separated the two germline ends. The CDR3 nucleotides are TGTGCCAGCAGCTTAAAGATATCCACTGAAGCTTTCTTT. Encoded protein: CASSLKISTEAFF.

This clone was observed a few times. The chain has TRBV18 and TRBJ2-7; 9 bases agree with TRBD2. Germline-derived CDR1 and CDR2 are KGHSH and LQKENI. V lost 3 bases to trimming and J lost 7 bases; unmatched junction nucleotides: 7. The length of the CDR3 is 14 residues. The CDR3 DNA sequence: TGTGCCAGCTCACCGTGGCGGGAGGGCCGAGAGCAGTACTTC. Encoded protein: CASSPWREGREQYF.

The chain combines TRBV28 with TRBJ2-6; 9 nucleotides agree with TRBD1. V dropped 5 bases and J dropped 2; count of bases not matched to a gene: 7. The CDR3 is 17 residues long. CDR1 is MDHEN and CDR2 is SYDVKM in the germline V gene. The chain's CDR3 is CASSPTGGETGANVLTF. DNA for the CDR3: TGTGCCAGCAGTCCGACAGGGGGGGAGACTGGGGCCAACGTCCTGACTTTC.

V usage is TRBV12-3 or TRBV12-4 and J usage is TRBJ2-5; 7 bases map to TRBD2. The V segment lost 6 bases and the J segment 5 bases; nucleotides outside the gene matches: 6. The CDR3 consists of 13 residues. CDR3 nucleotides: TGTGCCAGCAGGGGGGGGTCGGAGGAGACCCAGTACTTC. Its protein is CASRGGSEETQYF.

V and J are TRBV19 and TRBJ2-2; 8 bases fit TRBD2. The CDR3 totals 15 residues. V lost 3 bases, J lost 8 bases, and 8 bases stayed unmatched. CDR1 is LNHDA and CDR2 is SQIVND in the germline V gene (reference sequence). CDR3 sequence reads: CASSMGGGPAGELFF. The CDR3 nucleotides read TGTGCCAGTAGTATGGGCGGGGGGCCGGCAGGGGAGCTGTTTTTT.

This clone showed up just a few times. V usage is TRBV30 and J usage is TRBJ2-7; D call uncertain. Germline V gene sequence: CDR1 GTSNPN, CDR2 SVGIG (reference sequence). The CDR3 spans 13 residues. The ends were cut back, 0 bases at V and 7 bases at J, with 13 bases in the middle. CDR3 residues: CAWSVRWMDEQYF. As DNA, the CDR3 is TGTGCCTGGAGTGTACGATGGATGGATGAGCAGTACTTC.

The chain is built from TRBV5-1 and TRBJ2-3; TRBD1 aligns across 10 bases. CDR3 length equals 15 residues. Looked up from germline, CDR1 is SGHRS and CDR2 is YFSETQ. V lost 4 bases, J lost 0 bases, and 2 bases stayed unmatched. CDR3 loop: CASSRDRGSTDTQYF. The CDR3 DNA reads TGCGCCAGCAGCCGGGACAGGGGAAGCACAGATACGCAGTATTTT. The full variable domain, with the rest looked up from reference TRBV5-1 and TRBJ2-3, is KAGVTQTPRYLIKTRGQQVTLSCSPISGHRSVSWYQQTPGQGLQFLFEYFSETQRNKGNFPGRFSGRQFSNSRSEMNVSTLELGDSALYLCASSRDRGSTDTQYFGPGTRLTVL.

The chain has TRBV12-3 or TRBV12-4 and TRBJ2-1; 7 bases map to TRBD2. The ends lost 6 bases at V and 6 bases at J; junction bases unmatched: 5. This CDR3 region has 13 residues. The CDR3 sequence is CASSATGGNEQFF. The CDR3 bases are TGTGCCAGCAGCGCCACGGGGGGCAATGAGCAGTTCTTC.